The T cell receptor beta chain described here comes from a study of cytomegalovirus exposure and HLA in healthy donors. Study-level points and caveats: There were a few CMV-associated chains whose specificity for CMV antigens was confirmed in vitro.

Trimming removed 6 bases at V and 0 bases at J, with 11 bases between. The CDR3 length is 14 residues. CDR1 SNHLY and CDR2 FYNNEI come from the germline V gene. Turning to this clone: No antigen is known for it.

The PCR ran on 60 Vbeta and 13 Jbeta primers. Data came from immunoSEQ multiplex PCR; TCRdb stores just in-frame clones and leaves some out. This table holds roughly 35,000 clones, more than 50% found once. Donors counted as nominally healthy when sampled, yet unrecorded immune exposures were likely. Input material: PBMCs. The rearrangement uses TRBV2 and TRBJ1-2; perhaps TRBD1 as D (6 bases). The receptor was isolated from a woman aged 40 to 50 in good health and CMV-seropositive. CDR3 nucleotide sequence: TGTGCCAGCAGCTCGGACAGAGCTAACTATGGCTACACCTTC. It encodes CASSSDRANYGYTF.